The clone carrying this T cell receptor beta chain has ten or more counts. Its target is unknown. The data stem from a study of identical twins. Notes on the study in general: Conclusions relied on cross-sectional statistical analysis, not following the same donors. Compared with unrelated sharing, twin-shared out-of-frame alpha sequences had more low-probability sequences. Insertions ran lower in abundant cord blood beta clonotypes, though not in memory repertoires.

Template switching added a universal primer binding site, and final cDNA carried unique molecular identifiers. In TCRdb, the 5' RACE reads were re-called with MiXCR into one record per CDR3 protein. The profile shows a few hundred thousand distinct CDR3 sequences, roughly 12% of them singletons. Trimming left V 3 bases short and J 0 bases short, with 13 bases between. The CDR3 contains 16 residues. In addition, the sample was reused for a study of yellow fever vaccine responses in identical twins.

The specimen was memory (CD45RO+) T cells sorted from blood. This TCR came from a woman aged 18-29 years in good health. The rearrangement links TRBV12-3 or TRBV12-4 to TRBJ2-3, with D possibly being TRBD2 (5 bases). CDR3 nucleotide sequence: TGTGCCAGCAGTTTCCGGCTAGCCTTTAGCACAGATACGCAGTATTTT. This sequence encodes CASSFRLAFSTDTQYF.